This T cell receptor (beta chain) was recorded in a study of cytotoxic CD8 clonotypes in ibrutinib-treated CLL. Overall study results and limits: Public clonotypes, an uncommon group, contracted or remained stable on treatment.

Trimming removed 1 base from V and 5 bases from J, with 14 bases in between. This CDR3 has 15 amino acids. The germline CDR1 and CDR2 sequences are MNHEY and SVGAGI. In the case of this clone: Antigen unknown.

Using immunoSEQ multiplex PCR, the repertoire was profiled, and TCRdb retains in-frame clones only, with some absent. The table lists under 200,000 clones, approximately 80% of them singletons. The rearrangement joins TRBV6-5 to TRBJ2-5; perhaps TRBD1 as D (5 bases). The sample was PBMCs, taken after 12 months of ibrutinib treatment. This sequence originates from a human donor with chronic lymphocytic leukemia. The CDR3 protein is CASSYWTPTAETQYF. DNA of the CDR3: TGTGCCAGCAGTTACTGGACACCCACTGCTGAGACCCAGTACTTC.